The sequence of this T cell receptor (beta chain) was determined in a study of blood T cell repertoires in COVID-19. Study at large: From T cells, B-cell-depleted T cells, or PBMCs came the material, which was cDNA or gDNA.

Enrolled during active infection, Seattle patients were then followed longitudinally. Method: immunoSEQ multiplex PCR; TCRdb's copy keeps in-frame clones and lacks some. The repertoire includes roughly 300,000 clones, about nine tenths of them detected once, and 1.5% to 2% sits in the top ten. The CDR3 sequence is 16 residues long. Germline V CDR1 and CDR2: LGHNA, YSLEER. With V trimmed by 0 bases and J by 6 bases, 2 bases remained unmatched. The TCR sequence derives from a woman aged 30 to 39 with COVID-19, enrolled during active disease. Sequenced input: peripheral blood. The chain links TRBV4-3 to TRBJ2-4, with TRBD2 matching 13 bases. The CDR3 reads CASSQERLAGGNIQYF. CDR3 sequence (DNA): TGCGCCAGCAGCCAAGAGAGACTAGCGGGGGGAAACATTCAGTACTTC.